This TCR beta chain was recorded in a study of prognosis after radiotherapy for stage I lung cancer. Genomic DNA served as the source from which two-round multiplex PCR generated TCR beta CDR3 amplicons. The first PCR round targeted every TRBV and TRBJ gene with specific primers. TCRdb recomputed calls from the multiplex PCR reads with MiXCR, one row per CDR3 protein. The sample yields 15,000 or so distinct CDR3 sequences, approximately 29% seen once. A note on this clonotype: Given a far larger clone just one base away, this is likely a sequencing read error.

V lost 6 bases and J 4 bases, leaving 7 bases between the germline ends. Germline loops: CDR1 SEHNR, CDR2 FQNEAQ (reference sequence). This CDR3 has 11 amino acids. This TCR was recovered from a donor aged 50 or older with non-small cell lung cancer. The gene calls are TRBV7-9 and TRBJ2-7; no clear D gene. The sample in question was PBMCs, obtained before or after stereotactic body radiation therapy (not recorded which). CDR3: CASSGRYEQYF. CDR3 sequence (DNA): TGTGCCAGCAGTGGGCGATACGAGCAGTACTTC.